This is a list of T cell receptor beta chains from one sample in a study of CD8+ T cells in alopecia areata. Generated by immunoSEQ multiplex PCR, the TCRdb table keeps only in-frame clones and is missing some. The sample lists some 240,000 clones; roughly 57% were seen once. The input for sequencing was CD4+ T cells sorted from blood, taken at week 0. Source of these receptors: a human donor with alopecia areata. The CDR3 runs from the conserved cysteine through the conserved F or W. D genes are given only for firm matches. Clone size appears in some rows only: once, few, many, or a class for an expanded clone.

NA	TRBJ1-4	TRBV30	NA	TGTGCCTGGAGAGTGGAAGCTAATGAAAAACTGTTTTTT	CAWRVEANEKLFF
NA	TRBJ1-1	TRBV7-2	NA	TGTGCCAGCAGCCAAGGGCAGGGCATGAACACTGAAGCTTTCTTT	CASSQGQGMNTEAFF
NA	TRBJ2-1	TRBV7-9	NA	TGTGCCAGCAGCTTGGGGGAACTACTATTCGCCTACAATGAGCAGTTCTTC	CASSLGELLFAYNEQFF
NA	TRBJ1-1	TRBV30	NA	TGTGCCTGGCGCCGGGCAGGGAACACTGAAGCTTTCTTT	CAWRRAGNTEAFF
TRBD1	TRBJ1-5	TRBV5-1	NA	TGCGCCAGCAGTCCGGGACAGGGCGGTCAGCCCCAGCATTTT	CASSPGQGGQPQHF
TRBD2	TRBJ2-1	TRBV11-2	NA	TGTGCCAGCAGGAGAATAGCGGGAGGGCCTAATGAGCAGTTCTTC	CASRRIAGGPNEQFF
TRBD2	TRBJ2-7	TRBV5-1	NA	TGCGCCAGCAGCCGTACTAGCGGGAGATCCTACGAGCAGTACTTC	CASSRTSGRSYEQYF
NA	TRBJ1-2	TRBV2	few	TGTGCCAGCAGTGAAGCGGGGACGGAATATGGCTACACCTTC	CASSEAGTEYGYTF
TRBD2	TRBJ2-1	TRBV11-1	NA	TGTGCCAGCAGCCTGGGACTAGCGATCTCCAATGAGCAGTTCTTC	CASSLGLAISNEQFF
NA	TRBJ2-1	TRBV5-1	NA	TGCGCCAGCAGCTCAGGGAGCTCCTACAATGAGCAGTTCTTC	CASSSGSSYNEQFF
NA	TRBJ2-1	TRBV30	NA	TGTGCCTGGAGTCACATAAACTCCTACAATGAGCAGTTCTTC	CAWSHINSYNEQFF
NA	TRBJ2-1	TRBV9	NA	TGTGCCAGCAGCGTAGTGGGAGAGGCAGGGTCAGGGTACAATGAGCAGTTCTTC	CASSVVGEAGSGYNEQFF
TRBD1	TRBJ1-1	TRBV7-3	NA	TGTGCCAGCAGCCCCTCGACAGGGGGGGAAGCTTTCTTT	CASSPSTGGEAFF
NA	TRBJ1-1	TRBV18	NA	TGTGCCAGCTCACTGCAGAACTACGGGCACACTGAAGCTTTCTTT	CASSLQNYGHTEAFF
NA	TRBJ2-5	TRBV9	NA	TGTGCCAGCAGCGTATTAGAAGGCCACAAGGAGACCCAGTACTTC	CASSVLEGHKETQYF
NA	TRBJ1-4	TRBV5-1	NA	TGCGCCAGCAGCTTGGATACAACTAATGAAAAACTGTTTTTT	CASSLDTTNEKLFF
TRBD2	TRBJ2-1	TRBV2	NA	TGTGCCAGCAGGCGGCCGGGACTAGCGGGTGGCGGAAGCTCCTACAATGAGCAGTTCTTC	CASRRPGLAGGGSSYNEQFF
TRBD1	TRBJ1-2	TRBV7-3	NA	TGTGCCAGCAGCGTGGGGACAGGGCCCCTCGAGGGCTACACCTTC	CASSVGTGPLEGYTF
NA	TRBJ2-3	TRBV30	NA	TGTGCCTGGAACCCAGGGCGGGGGCGCACAGATACGCAGTATTTT	CAWNPGRGRTDTQYF